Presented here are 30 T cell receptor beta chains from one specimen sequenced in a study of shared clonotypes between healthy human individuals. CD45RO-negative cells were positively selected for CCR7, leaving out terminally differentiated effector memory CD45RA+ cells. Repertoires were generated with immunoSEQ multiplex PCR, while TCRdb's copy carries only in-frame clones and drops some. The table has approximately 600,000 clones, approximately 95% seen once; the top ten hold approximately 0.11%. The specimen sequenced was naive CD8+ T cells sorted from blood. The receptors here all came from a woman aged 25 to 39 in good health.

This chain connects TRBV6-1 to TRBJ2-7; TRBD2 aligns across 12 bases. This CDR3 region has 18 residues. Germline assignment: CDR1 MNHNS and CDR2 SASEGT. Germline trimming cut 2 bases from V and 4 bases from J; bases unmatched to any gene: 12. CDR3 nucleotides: TGTGCCAGCAGTGAACTAACCAGCGGACTAGCGGGAAAGTACGAGCAGTACTTC. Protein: CASSELTSGLAGKYEQYF.

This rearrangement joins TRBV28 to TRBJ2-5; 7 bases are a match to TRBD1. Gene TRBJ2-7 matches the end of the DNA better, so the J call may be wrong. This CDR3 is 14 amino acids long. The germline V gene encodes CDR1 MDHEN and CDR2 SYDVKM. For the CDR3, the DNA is TGTGCCAGCAGTTCGACAGGGCTATCCTACGAGCAGTACTTC. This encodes CASSSTGLSYEQYF.

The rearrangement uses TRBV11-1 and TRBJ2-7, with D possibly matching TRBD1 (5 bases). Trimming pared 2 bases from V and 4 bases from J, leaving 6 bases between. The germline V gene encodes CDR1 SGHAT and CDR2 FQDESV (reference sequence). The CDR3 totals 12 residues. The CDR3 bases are TGTGCCAGCAGCTTAAGGGGTTACGAGCAGTACTTC. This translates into CASSLRGYEQYF.

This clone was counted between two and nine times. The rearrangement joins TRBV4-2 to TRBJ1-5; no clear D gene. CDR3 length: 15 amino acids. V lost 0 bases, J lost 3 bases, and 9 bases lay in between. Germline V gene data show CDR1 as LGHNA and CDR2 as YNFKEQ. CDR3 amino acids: CASSQDLGDNQPQHF. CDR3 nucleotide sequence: TGTGCCAGCAGCCAAGATCTTGGAGACAATCAGCCCCAGCATTTT.

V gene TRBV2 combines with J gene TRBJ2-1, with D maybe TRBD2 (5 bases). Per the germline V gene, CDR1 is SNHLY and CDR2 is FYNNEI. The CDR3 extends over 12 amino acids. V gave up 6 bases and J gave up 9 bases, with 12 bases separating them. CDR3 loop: CASREPGSEQFF. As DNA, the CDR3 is TGTGCCAGCAGAGAACCGGGGAGTGAGCAGTTCTTC.

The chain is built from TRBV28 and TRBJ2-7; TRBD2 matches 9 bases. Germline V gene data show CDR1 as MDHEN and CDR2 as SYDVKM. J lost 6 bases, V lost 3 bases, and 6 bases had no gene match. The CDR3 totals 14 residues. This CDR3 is CASSFRLAGPEQYF. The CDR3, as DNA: TGTGCCAGCAGTTTTCGGCTAGCGGGACCCGAGCAGTACTTC.

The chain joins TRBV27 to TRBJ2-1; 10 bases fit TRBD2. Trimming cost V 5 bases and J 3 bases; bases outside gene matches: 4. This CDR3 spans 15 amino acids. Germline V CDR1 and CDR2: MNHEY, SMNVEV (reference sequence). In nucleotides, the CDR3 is TGTGCCAGCAGTCCCAGCGGGGGGGGCTACAATGAGCAGTTCTTC. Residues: CASSPSGGGYNEQFF.

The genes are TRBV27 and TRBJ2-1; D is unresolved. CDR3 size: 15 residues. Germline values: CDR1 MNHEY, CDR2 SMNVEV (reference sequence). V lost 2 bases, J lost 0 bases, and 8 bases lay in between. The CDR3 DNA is TGTGCCAGCAGTTTAACTGAGTCCTCCTACAATGAGCAGTTCTTC. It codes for CASSLTESSYNEQFF.

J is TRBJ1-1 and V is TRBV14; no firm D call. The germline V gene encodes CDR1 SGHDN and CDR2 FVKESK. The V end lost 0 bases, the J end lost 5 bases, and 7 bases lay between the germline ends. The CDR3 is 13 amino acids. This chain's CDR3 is CASSQDVLTEAFF. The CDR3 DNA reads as TGTGCCAGCAGCCAAGATGTGTTGACTGAAGCTTTCTTT.

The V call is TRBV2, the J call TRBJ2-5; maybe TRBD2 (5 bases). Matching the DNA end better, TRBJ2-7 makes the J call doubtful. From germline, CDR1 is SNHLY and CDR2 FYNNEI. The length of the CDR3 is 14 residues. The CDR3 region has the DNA TGTGCCAGCAGCCCCGGGGTGTTCTCCTACGAGCAGTACTTC. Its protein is CASSPGVFSYEQYF.

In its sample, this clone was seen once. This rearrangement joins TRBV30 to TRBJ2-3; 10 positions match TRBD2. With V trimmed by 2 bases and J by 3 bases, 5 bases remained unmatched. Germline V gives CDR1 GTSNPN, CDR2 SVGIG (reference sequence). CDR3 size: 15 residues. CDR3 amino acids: CAWSFLAGETDTQYF. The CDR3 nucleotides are TGTGCCTGGAGTTTTCTAGCGGGAGAGACAGATACGCAGTATTTT.

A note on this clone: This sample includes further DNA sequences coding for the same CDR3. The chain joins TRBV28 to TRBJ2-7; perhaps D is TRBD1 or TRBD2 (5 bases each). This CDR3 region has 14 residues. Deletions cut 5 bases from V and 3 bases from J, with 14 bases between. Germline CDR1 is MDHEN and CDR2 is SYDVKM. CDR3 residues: CASSPPGTSYEQYF. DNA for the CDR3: TGTGCCAGCAGTCCCCCCGGGACCAGCTACGAGCAGTACTTC.

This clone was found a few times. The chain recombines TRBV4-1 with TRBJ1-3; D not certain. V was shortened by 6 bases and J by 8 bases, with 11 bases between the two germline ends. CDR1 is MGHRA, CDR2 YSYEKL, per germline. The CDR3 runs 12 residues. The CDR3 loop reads CASSHTRDTIYF. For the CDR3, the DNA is TGCGCCAGCAGTCATACAAGAGACACCATATATTTT.

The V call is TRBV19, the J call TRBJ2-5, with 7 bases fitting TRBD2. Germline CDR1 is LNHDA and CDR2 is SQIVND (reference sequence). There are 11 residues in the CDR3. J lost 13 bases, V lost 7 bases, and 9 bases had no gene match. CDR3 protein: CASTFREGWYF. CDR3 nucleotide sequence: TGTGCCAGTACCTTCAGGGAGGGGTGGTACTTC.

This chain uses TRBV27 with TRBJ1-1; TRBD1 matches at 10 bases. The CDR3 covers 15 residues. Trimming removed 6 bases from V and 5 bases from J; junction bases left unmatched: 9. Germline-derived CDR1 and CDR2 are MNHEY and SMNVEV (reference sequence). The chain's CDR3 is CASRIMTGGWTEAFF. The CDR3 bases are TGTGCCAGCAGAATCATGACAGGGGGCTGGACTGAAGCTTTCTTT.

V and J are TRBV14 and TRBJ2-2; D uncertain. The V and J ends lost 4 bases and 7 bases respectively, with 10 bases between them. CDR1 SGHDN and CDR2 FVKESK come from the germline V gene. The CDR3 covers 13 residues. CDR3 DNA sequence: TGTGCCAGCAGCCCTACCTCCGGCGGGGAGCTGTTTTTT. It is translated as CASSPTSGGELFF.

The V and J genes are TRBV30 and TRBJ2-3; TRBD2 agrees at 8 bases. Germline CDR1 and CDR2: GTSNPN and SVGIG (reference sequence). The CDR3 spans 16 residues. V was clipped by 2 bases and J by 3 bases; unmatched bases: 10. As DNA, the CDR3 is TGTGCCTGGAGTCACGGCGGAGGCGGGAGGACAGATACGCAGTATTTT. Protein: CAWSHGGGGRTDTQYF.

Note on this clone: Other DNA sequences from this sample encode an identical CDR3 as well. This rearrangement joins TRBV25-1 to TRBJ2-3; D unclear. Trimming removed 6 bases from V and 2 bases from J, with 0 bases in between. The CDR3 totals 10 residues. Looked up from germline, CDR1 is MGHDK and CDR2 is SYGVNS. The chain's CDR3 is CASSTDTQYF. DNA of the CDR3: TGTGCCAGCAGCACAGATACGCAGTATTTT.

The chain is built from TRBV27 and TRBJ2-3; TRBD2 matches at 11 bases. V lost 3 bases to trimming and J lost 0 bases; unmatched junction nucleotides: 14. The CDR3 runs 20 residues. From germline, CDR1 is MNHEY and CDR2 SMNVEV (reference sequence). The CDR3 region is CASSFSLGTSGPHSTDTQYF. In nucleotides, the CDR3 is TGTGCCAGCAGTTTTAGTCTAGGGACTAGCGGTCCTCATAGCACAGATACGCAGTATTTT.

CDR3 in DNA: TGTGCCAGCAGTGCCCCAGCGGGAGGGCCAGGAGATACGCAGTATTTT. This gives the protein CASSAPAGGPGDTQYF. This chain uses TRBV13 with TRBJ2-3, with 10 bases that match TRBD2. J lost 5 bases, V lost 6 bases, and 11 bases had no gene match. From germline, CDR1 is PRHDT and CDR2 FYEKMQ (reference sequence). The CDR3 loop spans 16 amino acids.

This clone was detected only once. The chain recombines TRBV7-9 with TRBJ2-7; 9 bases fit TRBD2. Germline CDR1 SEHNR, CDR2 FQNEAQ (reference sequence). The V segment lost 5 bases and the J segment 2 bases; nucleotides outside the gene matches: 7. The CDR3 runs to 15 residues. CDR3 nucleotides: TGTGCCAGCAGCGGTAGCGGGAGAAGACCCTACGAGCAGTACTTC. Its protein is CASSGSGRRPYEQYF.

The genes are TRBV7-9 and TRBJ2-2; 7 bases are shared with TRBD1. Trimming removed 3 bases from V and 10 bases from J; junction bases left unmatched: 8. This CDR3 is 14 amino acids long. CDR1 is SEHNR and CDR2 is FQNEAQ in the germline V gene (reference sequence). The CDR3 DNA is TGTGCCAGCAGCTTTGGGACAGCGCGTGTGGAGCTGTTTTTT. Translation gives CASSFGTARVELFF.

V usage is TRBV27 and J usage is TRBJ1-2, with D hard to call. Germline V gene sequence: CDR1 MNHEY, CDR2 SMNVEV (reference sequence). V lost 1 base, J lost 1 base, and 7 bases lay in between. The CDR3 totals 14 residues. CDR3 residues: CASSLFGSNYGYTF. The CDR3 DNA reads TGTGCCAGCAGTTTATTCGGCAGTAACTATGGCTACACCTTC.

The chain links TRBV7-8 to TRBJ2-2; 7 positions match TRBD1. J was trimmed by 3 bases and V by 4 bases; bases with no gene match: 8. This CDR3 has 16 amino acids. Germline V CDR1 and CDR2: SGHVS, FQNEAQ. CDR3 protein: CASSSPVGGDTGELFF. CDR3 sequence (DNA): TGTGCCAGCAGCTCCCCGGTAGGGGGCGACACCGGGGAGCTGTTTTTT.

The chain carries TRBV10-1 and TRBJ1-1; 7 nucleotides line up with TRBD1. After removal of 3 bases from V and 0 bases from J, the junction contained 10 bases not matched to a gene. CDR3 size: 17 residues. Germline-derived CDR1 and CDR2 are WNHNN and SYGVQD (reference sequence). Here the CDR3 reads CASSDEDRDPMNTEAFF. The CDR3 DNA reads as TGCGCCAGCAGTGACGAAGACAGGGATCCCATGAACACTGAAGCTTTCTTT.

The CDR3 is CATQTGTSGSVYNEQFF. In DNA, the CDR3 is TGTGCCACCCAGACCGGGACTAGCGGGAGTGTATACAATGAGCAGTTCTTC. This rearrangement joins TRBV19 to TRBJ2-1, with 14 bases fitting TRBD2. J lost 4 bases, V lost 10 bases, and 12 bases had no gene match. CDR3 size: 17 residues. Germline assignment: CDR1 LNHDA and CDR2 SQIVND (reference sequence).

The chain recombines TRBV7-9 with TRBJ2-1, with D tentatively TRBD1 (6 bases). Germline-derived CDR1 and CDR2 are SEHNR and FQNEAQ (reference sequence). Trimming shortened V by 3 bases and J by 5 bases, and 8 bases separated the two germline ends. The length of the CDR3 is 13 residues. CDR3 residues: CASSFGQNNEQFF. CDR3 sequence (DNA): TGTGCCAGCAGCTTCGGACAGAACAATGAGCAGTTCTTC.

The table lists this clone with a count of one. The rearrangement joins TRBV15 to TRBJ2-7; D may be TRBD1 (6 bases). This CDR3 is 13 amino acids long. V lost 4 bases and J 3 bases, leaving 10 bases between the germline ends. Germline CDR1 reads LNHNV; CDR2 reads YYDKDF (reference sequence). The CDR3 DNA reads TGTGCCACCAGCAAAACAGGGAACTACGAGCAGTACTTC. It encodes CATSKTGNYEQYF.

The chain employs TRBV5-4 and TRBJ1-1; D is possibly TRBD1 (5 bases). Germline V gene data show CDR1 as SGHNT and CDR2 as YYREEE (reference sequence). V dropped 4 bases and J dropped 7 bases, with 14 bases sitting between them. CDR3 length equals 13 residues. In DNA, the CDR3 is TGTGCCAGCAGCCTGACTACAGGAAATGAAGCTTTCTTT. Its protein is CASSLTTGNEAFF.

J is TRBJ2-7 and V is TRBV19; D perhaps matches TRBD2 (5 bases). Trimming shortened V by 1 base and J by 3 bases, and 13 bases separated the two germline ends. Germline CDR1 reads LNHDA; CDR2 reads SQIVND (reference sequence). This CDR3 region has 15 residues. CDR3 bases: TGTGCCAGTAGTATAGCTAAGGACTGGAACTACGAGCAGTACTTC. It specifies CASSIAKDWNYEQYF.